The sequence of this T cell receptor (beta chain) was determined in a study of monozygotic twins with inflammatory bowel disease. Each TCR library used about 3.5 ug of total RNA. TCRdb reprocessed the 5' RACE reads and stores each CDR3 protein as one record, lacking DNA. The sample table includes fewer than 350,000 distinct CDR3 sequences. Whole blood, unsorted for T cells, was the source of total RNA. The germline V gene has CDR1 LNHNV and CDR2 YYDKDF (reference sequence). There are 16 residues in the CDR3. The sequencing input was blood. The chain has TRBV15 and TRBJ1-4; TCRdb picks TRBD1, but there is no DNA to check that call. The receptor comes from a human donor with ulcerative colitis or Crohn's disease, or a healthy co-twin of an affected twin (not recorded which). The CDR3 region is CATSRDPGTGVEKLFF.